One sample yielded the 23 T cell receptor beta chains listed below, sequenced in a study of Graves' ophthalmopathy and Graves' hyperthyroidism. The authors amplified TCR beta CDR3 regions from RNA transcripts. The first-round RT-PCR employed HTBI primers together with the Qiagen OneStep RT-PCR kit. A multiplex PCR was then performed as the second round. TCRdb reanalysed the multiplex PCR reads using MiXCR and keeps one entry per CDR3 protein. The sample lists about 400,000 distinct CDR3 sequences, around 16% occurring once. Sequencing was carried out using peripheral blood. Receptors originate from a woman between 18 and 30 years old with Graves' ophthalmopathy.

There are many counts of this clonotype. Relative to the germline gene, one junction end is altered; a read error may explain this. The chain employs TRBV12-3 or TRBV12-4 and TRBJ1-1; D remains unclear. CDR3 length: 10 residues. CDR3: CASSLVDSLF. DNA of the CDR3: TGTGCCAGCAGTTTAGTCGACTCTCTCTTT.

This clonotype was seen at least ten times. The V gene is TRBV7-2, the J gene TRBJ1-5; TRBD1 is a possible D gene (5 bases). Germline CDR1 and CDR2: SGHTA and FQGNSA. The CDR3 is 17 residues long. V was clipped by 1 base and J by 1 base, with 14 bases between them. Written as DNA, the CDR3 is TGTGCCAGCAGCTTAGGTTTCGCAGGGATCAGCAATCAGCCCCAGCATTTT. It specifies CASSLGFAGISNQPQHF. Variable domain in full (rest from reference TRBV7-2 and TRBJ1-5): GAGVSQSPSNKVTEKGKDVELRCDPISGHTALYWYRQSLGQGLEFLIYFQGNSAPDKSGLPSDRFSAERTGGSVSTLTIQRTQQEDSAVYLCASSLGFAGISNQPQHFGDGTRLSIL.

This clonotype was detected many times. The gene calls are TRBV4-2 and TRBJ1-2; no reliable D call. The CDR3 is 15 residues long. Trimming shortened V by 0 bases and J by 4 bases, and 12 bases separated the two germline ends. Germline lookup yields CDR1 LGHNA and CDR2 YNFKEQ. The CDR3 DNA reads TGTGCCAGCAGCCAAGAACCGGGAACCTTCTATGGCTACACCTTC. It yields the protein CASSQEPGTFYGYTF.

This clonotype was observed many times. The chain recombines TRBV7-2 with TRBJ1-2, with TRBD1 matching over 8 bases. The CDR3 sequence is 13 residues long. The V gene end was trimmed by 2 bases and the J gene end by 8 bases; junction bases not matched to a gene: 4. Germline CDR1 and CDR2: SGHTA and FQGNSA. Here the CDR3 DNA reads TGTGCCAGCAGCTTACAGGGGGCGCGCGGCTACACCTTC. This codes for CASSLQGARGYTF.

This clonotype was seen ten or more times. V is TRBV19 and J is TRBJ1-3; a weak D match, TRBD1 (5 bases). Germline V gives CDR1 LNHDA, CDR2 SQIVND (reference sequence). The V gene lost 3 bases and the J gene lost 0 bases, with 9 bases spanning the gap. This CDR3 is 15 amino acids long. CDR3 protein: CASSITGGSGNTIYF. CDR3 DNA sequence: TGTGCCAGTAGTATCACCGGGGGCTCTGGAAACACCATATATTTT. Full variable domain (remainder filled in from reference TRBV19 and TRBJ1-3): DGGITQSPKYLFRKEGQNVTLSCEQNLNHDAMYWYRQDPGQGLRLIYYSQIVNDFQKGDIAEGYSVSREKKESFPLTVTSAQKNPTAFYLCASSITGGSGNTIYFGEGSWLTVV.

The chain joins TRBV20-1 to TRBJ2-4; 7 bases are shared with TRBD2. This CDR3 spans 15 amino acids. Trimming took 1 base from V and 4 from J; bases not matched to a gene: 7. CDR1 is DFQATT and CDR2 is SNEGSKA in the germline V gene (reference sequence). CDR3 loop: CSARVSPGGKNIQYF. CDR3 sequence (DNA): TGCAGTGCTAGAGTGAGTCCGGGAGGAAAAAACATTCAGTACTTC.

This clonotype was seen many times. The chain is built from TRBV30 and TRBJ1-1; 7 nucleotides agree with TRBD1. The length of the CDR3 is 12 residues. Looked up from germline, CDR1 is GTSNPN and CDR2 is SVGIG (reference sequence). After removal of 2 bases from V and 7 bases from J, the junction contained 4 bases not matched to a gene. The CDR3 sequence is CAWSQGGGEAFF. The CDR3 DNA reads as TGTGCCTGGAGTCAGGGGGGGGGTGAAGCTTTCTTT.

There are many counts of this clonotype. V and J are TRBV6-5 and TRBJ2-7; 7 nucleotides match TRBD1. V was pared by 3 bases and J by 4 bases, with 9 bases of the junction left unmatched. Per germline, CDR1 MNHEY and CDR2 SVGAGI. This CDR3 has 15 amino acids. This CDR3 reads CASSYGDSLLYEQYF. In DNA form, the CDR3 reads TGTGCCAGCAGTTATGGGGACAGCCTATTATACGAGCAGTACTTC.

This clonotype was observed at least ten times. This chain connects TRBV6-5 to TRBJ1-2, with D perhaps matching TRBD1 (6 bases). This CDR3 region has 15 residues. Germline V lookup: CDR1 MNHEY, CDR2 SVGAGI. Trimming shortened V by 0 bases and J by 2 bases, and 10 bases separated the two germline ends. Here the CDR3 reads CASSYSRGTNYGYTF. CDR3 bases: TGTGCCAGCAGTTACTCTCGGGGGACAAACTATGGCTACACCTTC.

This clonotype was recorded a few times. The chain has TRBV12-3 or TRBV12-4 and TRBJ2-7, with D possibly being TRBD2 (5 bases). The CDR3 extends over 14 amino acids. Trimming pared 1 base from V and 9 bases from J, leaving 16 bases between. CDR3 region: CASSLGQPTTMQYF. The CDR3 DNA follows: TGTGCCAGCAGTTTAGGGCAGCCGACTACGATGCAGTACTTC.

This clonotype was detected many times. CDR3 in DNA: TGTGCCAGTAGTAAAGGGGGCGGTAATCAGCCCCAGCATTTT. Its protein product is CASSKGGGNQPQHF. This chain connects TRBV19 to TRBJ1-5, with 7 bases that match TRBD1. The CDR3 has 14 amino acids. Germline V gene lookup returns CDR1 LNHDA and CDR2 SQIVND (reference sequence). V shed 4 bases, J shed 4 bases, and the junction held 4 bases outside the gene matches.

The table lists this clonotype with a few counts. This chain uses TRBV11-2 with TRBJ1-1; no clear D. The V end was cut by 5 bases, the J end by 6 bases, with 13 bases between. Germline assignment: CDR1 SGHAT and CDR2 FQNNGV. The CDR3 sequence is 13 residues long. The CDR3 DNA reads TGTGCCAGCAGCCTGGACGTGGACGCTGAAGCTTTCTTT. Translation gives CASSLDVDAEAFF.

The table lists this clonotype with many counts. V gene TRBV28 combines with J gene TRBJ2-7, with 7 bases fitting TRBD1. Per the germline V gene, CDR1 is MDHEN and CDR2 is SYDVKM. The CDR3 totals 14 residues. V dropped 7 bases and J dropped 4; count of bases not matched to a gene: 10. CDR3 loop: CASTPTGPGYEQYF. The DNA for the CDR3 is TGTGCCAGCACCCCGACAGGGCCGGGTTACGAGCAGTACTTC.

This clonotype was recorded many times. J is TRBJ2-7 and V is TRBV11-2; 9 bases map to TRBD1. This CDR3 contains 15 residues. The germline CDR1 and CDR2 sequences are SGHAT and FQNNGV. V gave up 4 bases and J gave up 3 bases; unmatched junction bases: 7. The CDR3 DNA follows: TGTGCCAGCAGCTCTCGAGGACAGGGGATCTACGAGCAGTACTTC. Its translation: CASSSRGQGIYEQYF.

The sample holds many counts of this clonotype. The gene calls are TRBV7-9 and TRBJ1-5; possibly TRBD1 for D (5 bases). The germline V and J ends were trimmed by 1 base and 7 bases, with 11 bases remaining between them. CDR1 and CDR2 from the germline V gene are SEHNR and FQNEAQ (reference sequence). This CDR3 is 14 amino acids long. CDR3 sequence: CASSLGGSRQPQHF. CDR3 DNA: TGTGCCAGCAGCTTAGGGGGGAGTAGACAGCCCCAGCATTTT.

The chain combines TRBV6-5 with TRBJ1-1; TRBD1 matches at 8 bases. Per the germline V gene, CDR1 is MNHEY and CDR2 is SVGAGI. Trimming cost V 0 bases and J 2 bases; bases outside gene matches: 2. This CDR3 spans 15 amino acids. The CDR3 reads CASSYSGQVNTEAFF. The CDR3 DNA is TGTGCCAGCAGTTACTCGGGACAGGTTAACACTGAAGCTTTCTTT.

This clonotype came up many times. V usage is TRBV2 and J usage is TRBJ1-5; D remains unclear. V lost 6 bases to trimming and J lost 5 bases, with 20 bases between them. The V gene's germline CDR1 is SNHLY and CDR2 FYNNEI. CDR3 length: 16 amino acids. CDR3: CASRGSGWGSDQPQHF. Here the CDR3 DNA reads TGTGCCAGCAGGGGCTCGGGATGGGGATCAGATCAGCCCCAGCATTTT.

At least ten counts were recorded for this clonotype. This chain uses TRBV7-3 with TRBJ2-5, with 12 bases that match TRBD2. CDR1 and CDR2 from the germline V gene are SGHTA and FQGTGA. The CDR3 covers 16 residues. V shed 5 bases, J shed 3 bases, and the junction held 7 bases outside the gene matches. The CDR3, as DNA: TGTGCCAGCAGCCCCTCGGCTAGCGGGGGGGAAGAGACCCAGTACTTC. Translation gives CASSPSASGGEETQYF.

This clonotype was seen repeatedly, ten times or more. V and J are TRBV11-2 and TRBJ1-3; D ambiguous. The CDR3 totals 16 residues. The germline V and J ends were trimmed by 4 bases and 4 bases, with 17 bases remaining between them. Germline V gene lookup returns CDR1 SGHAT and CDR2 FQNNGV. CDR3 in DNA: TGTGCCAGCAGCTACCGTATTGGCGCAAGCGGAAACACCATATATTTT. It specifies CASSYRIGASGNTIYF.

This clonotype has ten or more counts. The CDR3 spells CASSSVRGMPVREEQYF. CDR3 DNA sequence: TGTGCCAGCAGTTCCGTCAGGGGGATGCCCGTACGGGAGGAGCAGTACTTC. The V call is TRBV27, the J call TRBJ2-7; D is perhaps TRBD1 (7 bases). In germline, CDR1 is MNHEY, CDR2 SMNVEV (reference sequence). The CDR3 sequence is 17 residues long. V was cut by 4 bases and J by 7 bases, with 26 bases left in between.

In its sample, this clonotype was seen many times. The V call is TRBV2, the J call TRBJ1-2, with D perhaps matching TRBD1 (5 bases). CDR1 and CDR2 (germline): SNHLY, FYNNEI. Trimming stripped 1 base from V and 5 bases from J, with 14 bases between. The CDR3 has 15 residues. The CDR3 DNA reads TGTGCCAGCAGTGAAGGCAGGGAAAGGGGATATGGCTACACCTTC. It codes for CASSEGRERGYGYTF.

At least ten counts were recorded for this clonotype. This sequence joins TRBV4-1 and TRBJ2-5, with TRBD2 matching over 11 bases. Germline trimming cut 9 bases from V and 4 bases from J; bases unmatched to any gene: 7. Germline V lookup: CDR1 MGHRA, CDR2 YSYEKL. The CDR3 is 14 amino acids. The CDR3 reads CASPTLAGVETQYF. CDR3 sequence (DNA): TGCGCCAGTCCGACACTAGCGGGGGTAGAGACCCAGTACTTC.

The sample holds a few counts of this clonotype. The CDR3 DNA reads as TGTGCCAGCAGGTCCGGGACAATGAGCTCCTACGAGCAGTACTTC. Protein product: CASRSGTMSSYEQYF. The chain employs TRBV12-3 or TRBV12-4 and TRBJ2-7, with D perhaps TRBD1 (6 bases). CDR3 length: 15 amino acids. V lost 6 bases and J 0 bases, leaving 15 bases between the germline ends.